This TCR beta chain was retrieved from a study of PD-L1 blockade in urothelial cancer. The CDR3 runs to 13 residues. Deletions cut 5 bases from V and 5 bases from J, with 12 bases between. Germline CDR1 reads LNHDA; CDR2 reads SQIVND (reference sequence). Time point meaning: pretreatment peripheral blood. Assay used: immunoSEQ multiplex PCR; TCRdb lists only in-frame clones, some missing. The data show under 80,000 clones, 80% to 90% seen once. Source: PBMCs, taken around atezolizumab (anti-PD-L1) treatment. V and J are TRBV19 and TRBJ2-5; D is perhaps TRBD1 (6 bases). This clonotype was obtained from a man aged 70-80 years with urothelial cancer. The CDR3 loop reads CASSLQGLETQYF. DNA of the CDR3: TGTGCCAGTAGTCTACAGGGTCTGGAGACCCAGTACTTC.